This TCR beta chain was sequenced in a study of blood T cells in healthy people across ages. Alongside a J-beta primer mix, a sample-barcoded 5' primer served in a second PCR lasting about 7 to 11 cycles. One entry per CDR3 protein, called by TCRdb with MiXCR from the 5' RACE reads. The sample has about 620,000 distinct CDR3 sequences, 40% to 65% seen once. The V gene end was trimmed by 3 bases and the J gene end by 4 bases; junction bases not matched to a gene: 7. The CDR3 runs to 15 residues. Germline loops: CDR1 SGHRS, CDR2 YFSETQ. About this clonotype: The antigen is not known.

Study-level points and caveats: Higher naive T cell percentage went strongly together with higher TCR beta diversity.

The receptor was derived from a woman older than 75 in good health. The V and J genes are TRBV5-1 and TRBJ1-2; 9 bases agree with TRBD1. The sequenced sample consisted of blood. Here the CDR3 DNA reads TGCGCCAGCAGCTGGGGACAGGGTACTCCCTATGGCTACACCTTC. Its translation: CASSWGQGTPYGYTF.